Listed here are 21 T cell receptor beta chains from one sample, sequenced in a study of regulatory T cells in long-lasting Graves disease. Stated time point: newly diagnosed GD, antithyroid drugs for less than 3 months. Isolated PBMC RNA provided the starting material for the TCR library. Library construction for TCR beta used iRepertoire HTBI primers and Arm-PCR of CDR3 regions. TCRdb re-called the multiplex PCR reads through MiXCR, storing one row per CDR3 protein. The table lists around 420,000 distinct CDR3 sequences, roughly 15% of them singletons. Sequences were derived from peripheral blood mononuclear cells (PBMCs), sampled at new diagnosis, from a patient treated with antithyroid drugs. These receptors were taken from a female donor with Graves disease.

This clonotype has at least ten counts. The CDR3 sequence: CASSLDRGGKRTEAFF. CDR3 nucleotides: TGTGCCAGCAGCTTAGATCGCGGGGGGAAGAGGACTGAAGCTTTCTTT. The chain employs TRBV11-2 and TRBJ1-1; possible D gene TRBD1, 5 bases. CDR3 length: 16 residues. The germline V gene encodes CDR1 SGHAT and CDR2 FQNNGV. Trimming pared 0 bases from V and 5 bases from J, leaving 16 bases between.

This clonotype was recorded at least ten times. This chain links TRBV6-1 with TRBJ2-7; no clear D gene. Trimming pared 3 bases from V and 5 bases from J, leaving 14 bases between. The CDR3 sequence is 14 residues long. Germline assignment: CDR1 MNHNS and CDR2 SASEGT. The CDR3 reads CASSEPGRIHEQYF. CDR3 DNA sequence: TGTGCCAGCAGTGAGCCCGGGCGAATCCACGAGCAGTACTTC.

This clonotype was counted only a few times. In DNA form, the CDR3 reads TGTGCCAGCAGTTTCCGTCTAACCGATACGGGTGGCTACACCTTC. Translation gives CASSFRLTDTGGYTF. V gene TRBV28 combines with J gene TRBJ1-2; no definite D call. V lost 3 bases and J lost 7, with 18 bases in between. Germline CDR1 reads MDHEN; CDR2 reads SYDVKM. The CDR3 contains 15 residues.

This sequence joins TRBV28 and TRBJ2-7; D call uncertain. Germline CDR1 MDHEN, CDR2 SYDVKM. Trimming removed 1 base at V and 3 bases at J, with 10 bases between. The CDR3 totals 14 residues. CDR3 in DNA: TGTGCCAGCAGTTTATTCGGTGGGCACTACGAGCAGTACTTC. Protein: CASSLFGGHYEQYF.

The CDR3 is CASSGSSLWENEQFF. The CDR3 bases are TGTGCCAGCAGTGGTAGTAGTCTTTGGGAGAATGAGCAGTTCTTC. J is TRBJ2-1 and V is TRBV6-2 or TRBV6-3; a weak D match, TRBD2 (5 bases). CDR3 length: 15 residues. V gave up 5 bases and J gave up 7 bases, with 18 bases separating them. CDR1 MNHEY and CDR2 SVGEGT come from the germline V gene.

This clonotype was observed at least ten times. The chain employs TRBV5-4 and TRBJ1-1, with D perhaps matching TRBD1 (5 bases). The CDR3 is made up of 12 amino acids. Trimming removed 2 bases from V and 11 bases from J, with 13 bases in between. Germline CDR1 SGHNT, CDR2 YYREEE (reference sequence). CDR3 sequence: CASSFLAGEAFF. The DNA for the CDR3 is TGTGCCAGCAGCTTTTTAGCGGGGGAGGCTTTCTTT.

This clonotype has at least ten counts. The chain combines TRBV7-6 with TRBJ2-3; 12 positions agree with TRBD2. The CDR3 consists of 16 residues. Unmatched junction bases numbered 8, after V lost 5 bases and J lost 5 bases. Germline loops: CDR1 SGHVS, CDR2 FNYEAQ. The DNA of the CDR3 is TGTGCCAGCAGCCCAAGACTAGCGGGGGAAATAGATACGCAGTATTTT. As protein: CASSPRLAGEIDTQYF.

Details on this clonotype: A much larger clone differs from this one at a single base, so this may be a read error. The chain carries TRBV27 and TRBJ2-1; unclear D gene. Judging by the DNA end, TRBJ2-3 fits better; the J call may be wrong. From germline, CDR1 is MNHEY and CDR2 SMNVEV (reference sequence). The CDR3 is made up of 15 amino acids. CDR3: CASSLSPTSADTQYF. CDR3 nucleotides: TGTGCCAGCAGTTTATCCCCTACCAGTGCGGATACGCAGTATTTT.

This clonotype was seen more than once but under ten times. CDR3 nucleotides: TGTGCCAGTAGTATGGTGGCGGGAGGGCAATACAATGAGCAGTTCTTC. Its translation: CASSMVAGGQYNEQFF. The chain combines TRBV19 with TRBJ2-1; TRBD2 agrees at 9 bases. This CDR3 contains 16 residues. V gave up 3 bases and J gave up 4 bases; unmatched junction bases: 7. Per the germline V gene, CDR1 is LNHDA and CDR2 is SQIVND (reference sequence).

This clonotype was seen at least ten times. This rearrangement joins TRBV2 to TRBJ1-1; TRBD1 matches at 7 bases. Looked up from germline, CDR1 is SNHLY and CDR2 is FYNNEI. The J segment lost 1 base and the V segment lost 9 bases, leaving 5 bases of the junction unmatched. The CDR3 runs to 13 residues. CDR3 nucleotide sequence: TGTGCCAGTCAACACAGGGGGAACACTGAAGCTTTCTTT. Protein sequence: CASQHRGNTEAFF.

The chain couples TRBV11-2 to TRBJ2-3, with TRBD1 identical over 9 bases. Per germline, CDR1 SGHAT and CDR2 FQNNGV. This CDR3 comprises 15 residues. The J segment lost 6 bases and the V segment lost 7 bases, leaving 11 bases of the junction unmatched. In nucleotides, the CDR3 is TGTGCCAGCACCAGGGACACAGGGGGCTCGGATACGCAGTATTTT. Translated: CASTRDTGGSDTQYF.

This clonotype was recorded at least ten times. The chain uses TRBV30 and TRBJ2-5; D is undetermined. The CDR3 spans 14 residues. Germline values: CDR1 GTSNPN, CDR2 SVGIG (reference sequence). V lost 0 bases and J lost 2, with 10 bases in between. CDR3 protein: CAWSVLGLQETQYF. DNA for the CDR3: TGTGCCTGGAGTGTACTCGGCCTACAAGAGACCCAGTACTTC.

This clonotype has ten or more counts. The CDR3 nucleotides are TGCAGCGTACCTGGGCCGGGGAGCTCCTACGAGCAGTACTTC. Protein: CSVPGPGSSYEQYF. V is TRBV29-1 and J is TRBJ2-7, with D possibly TRBD2 on 5 matching bases. The CDR3 totals 14 residues. Trimming removed 6 bases from V and 0 bases from J, with 15 bases in between. Germline CDR1 and CDR2: SQVTM and ANQGSEA.

This clonotype was counted ten times or more. The V call is TRBV9, the J call TRBJ2-3; the match to TRBD2 covers 8 bases. Trimming cost V 4 bases and J 0 bases; bases outside gene matches: 7. This CDR3 is built from 16 residues. Germline V CDR1 and CDR2: SGDLS, YYNGEE. The CDR3 bases are TGTGCCAGCAGCCCTCGAGCGGGAGCAAGCACAGATACGCAGTATTTT. Translating gives CASSPRAGASTDTQYF.

This clonotype came up a few times. The chain couples TRBV6-2 or TRBV6-3 to TRBJ1-5; D is uncertain. The V gene lost 3 bases and the J gene lost 4 bases, with 7 bases spanning the gap. Per germline, CDR1 MNHEY and CDR2 SVGEGT. This CDR3 has 13 residues. This CDR3 reads CASSYSENQPQHF. CDR3 nucleotides: TGTGCCAGCAGTTATTCGGAGAATCAGCCCCAGCATTTT.

There are many counts of this clonotype. The V gene is TRBV6-1, the J gene TRBJ2-5; possible D gene TRBD1, 6 bases. Germline CDR1 and CDR2: MNHNS and SASEGT. CDR3 length equals 16 residues. Trimming pared 2 bases from V and 0 bases from J, leaving 13 bases between. The CDR3 coding sequence is TGTGCCAGCAGTGAATTGGGCGGACAGTACCAAGAGACCCAGTACTTC. It specifies CASSELGGQYQETQYF.

This clonotype has at least ten counts. The CDR3 loop reads CASSEVWAPGAFF. The DNA for the CDR3 is TGTGCCAGCAGTGAAGTGTGGGCCCCCGGGGCTTTCTTT. The chain links TRBV2 to TRBJ1-1; D is unresolved. V was trimmed by 1 base and J by 11 bases, leaving 14 bases between them. The CDR3 is 13 residues long. Germline V gene sequence: CDR1 SNHLY, CDR2 FYNNEI.

This clonotype showed up many times. The J gene is TRBJ2-1, the V gene TRBV12-3 or TRBV12-4; D is perhaps TRBD2 (5 bases). With 5 bases removed from V and 8 bases from J, the gap between germline ends came to 16 bases. The CDR3 runs to 14 residues. The CDR3 coding sequence is TGTGCCAGCAGTACTAGAGGAGTGGGCGATGAGCAGTTCTTC. Its protein is CASSTRGVGDEQFF.

This clonotype was seen ten or more times. The chain combines TRBV6-2 or TRBV6-3 with TRBJ1-1; possibly TRBD1 for D (6 bases). CDR1 and CDR2 (germline): MNHEY, SVGEGT. CDR3 length: 13 amino acids. The V end was cut by 7 bases, the J end by 1 base, with 10 bases between. The CDR3 sequence: CASITQGNTEAFF. In DNA, the CDR3 is TGTGCCAGCATCACACAGGGGAACACTGAAGCTTTCTTT.

This clonotype was counted at least ten times. This rearrangement joins TRBV11-1 to TRBJ1-2, with 9 positions matching TRBD1. J gave up 8 bases and V 0 bases, and 7 bases lay outside the gene matches. CDR1 SGHAT and CDR2 FQDESV come from the germline V gene (reference sequence). The CDR3 is 15 residues long. CDR3 region: CASSLAEDRGYGYTF. DNA for the CDR3: TGTGCCAGCAGCTTAGCGGAGGACAGGGGATACGGCTACACCTTC.

This chain joins TRBV20-1 and TRBJ1-5; 10 bases fit TRBD1. The V and J ends lost 3 bases and 7 bases, in that order; junction bases with no gene match: 6. Germline loops: CDR1 DFQATT, CDR2 SNEGSKA (reference sequence). The CDR3 length is 14 residues. The CDR3 DNA follows: TGCAGTGCTAGGGACAGGGGGTTGGGACAGCCCCAGCATTTT. Residues: CSARDRGLGQPQHF.